A selection of T cell receptor beta chains follows, all from one sample in a study of blood T cells in healthy people across ages. TCRdb itself ran the 5' RACE reads through MiXCR, one entry per CDR3 protein. The table has some 640,000 distinct CDR3 sequences, approximately 50% seen once. The sample comprised blood. The receptor source for this set is a woman aged 55-75 years in good health. The CDR3 runs from the conserved cysteine through the conserved F or W. Fields, in order: J gene, clone size, CDR3 length, V gene, D gene, CDR3 protein, CDR3 DNA. D genes are given only for firm matches. The size of a clone is reported for some rows only, either as once, few or many, or as a class for expanded clones.

TRBJ2-6,NA,19,TRBV11-1,NA,CASSPPFGGSESGANVLTF,TGTGCCAGCAGCCCACCCTTCGGGGGTTCGGAGTCTGGGGCCAACGTCCTGACTTTC
TRBJ1-1,NA,15,TRBV6-2/TRBV6-3,TRBD1,CASSHGTGRNPEAFF,TGTGCCAGCAGTCACGGGACAGGTCGGAACCCTGAAGCTTTCTTT
TRBJ2-3,few,16,TRBV7-3,TRBD1,CASSLTGQVKTDTQYF,TGTGCCAGCAGCTTAACGGGACAGGTTAAAACAGATACGCAGTATTTT
TRBJ2-3,NA,15,TRBV13,NA,CASSLFTGAPDTQYF,TGTGCCAGCAGCTTATTCACGGGGGCGCCCGATACGCAGTATTTT
TRBJ1-5,NA,9,TRBV20-1,NA,CSAGEPQHF,TGCAGTGCAGGGGAGCCCCAGCATTTT
TRBJ1-2,NA,14,TRBV7-8,TRBD1,CASSEDRVGLGYTF,TGTGCCAGCAGTGAGGACAGGGTGGGGCTTGGCTACACCTTC
TRBJ1-4,NA,16,TRBV7-9,TRBD1,CASSPRSTGQGEKLFF,TGTGCCAGCAGCCCAAGGAGTACAGGACAGGGTGAAAAACTGTTTTTT
TRBJ1-2,few,12,TRBV12-3/TRBV12-4,NA,CASSPGAYGYTF,TGTGCCAGCAGCCCCGGAGCGTATGGCTACACCTTC
TRBJ2-7,few,14,TRBV7-2,NA,CASSPRAVPYEQYF,TGTGCCAGCAGCCCCCGGGCGGTCCCCTACGAGCAGTACTTC
TRBJ2-3,NA,15,TRBV3-1,TRBD2,CASSSLAGITDTQYF,TGTGCCAGCAGCTCACTAGCGGGGATCACAGATACGCAGTATTTT
TRBJ2-1,few,18,TRBV20-1,TRBD2,CSASGPLAGRSSYNEQFF,TGCAGTGCTAGTGGTCCACTAGCGGGCAGGAGCTCCTACAATGAGCAGTTCTTC
TRBJ2-1,few,15,TRBV12-3/TRBV12-4,NA,CASGPGTGPYNEQFF,TGTGCCAGCGGTCCCGGTACAGGGCCCTACAATGAGCAGTTCTTC
TRBJ2-5,NA,14,TRBV6-5,TRBD2,CASRASLAGETQYF,TGTGCCAGCAGGGCCTCCCTAGCGGGAGAGACCCAGTACTTC
TRBJ2-1,NA,17,TRBV7-3,NA,CASSLLGASSSYNEQFF,TGTGCCAGCAGCCTCCTGGGAGCGTCAAGCTCCTACAATGAGCAGTTCTTC
TRBJ2-1,NA,16,TRBV7-2,TRBD1,CASSLGIGTGTDEQFF,TGTGCCAGCAGCTTAGGCATCGGGACAGGGACCGATGAGCAGTTCTTC
TRBJ2-7,NA,15,TRBV7-2,NA,CASSSPEDNYNEQYF,TGTGCCAGCAGCTCGCCAGAGGACAACTACAATGAGCAGTACTTC
TRBJ1-1,NA,15,TRBV5-1,TRBD1,CASSIAGTGLTEAFF,TGCGCCAGCAGCATAGCCGGGACAGGGCTCACTGAAGCTTTCTTT
TRBJ2-7,NA,13,TRBV15,NA,CATSMTGLGEQYF,TGTGCCACCAGTATGACGGGCCTGGGAGAGCAGTACTTC
TRBJ2-5,NA,15,TRBV2,TRBD1,CASSPTGQGFGTQYF,TGTGCCAGCAGTCCAACGGGACAGGGGTTTGGGACCCAGTACTTC
TRBJ2-5,few,12,TRBV7-3,NA,CASSLKLGTQYF,TGTGCCAGCAGCTTAAAACTAGGAACCCAGTACTTC
TRBJ2-3,NA,16,TRBV12-3/TRBV12-4,TRBD2,CASSRYAGDSTDVQYF,TGTGCCAGCAGCAGATATGCGGGAGACAGCACAGATGTGCAGTATTTT
TRBJ2-1,NA,19,TRBV7-8,TRBD2,CASSLGGTSGRDSYDEQFF,TGTGCCAGCAGCTTAGGAGGGACTAGCGGGAGAGACTCCTACGATGAGCAGTTCTTC
TRBJ2-5,NA,14,TRBV15,NA,CATSRDWTARGQYF,TGTGCCACCAGCAGAGATTGGACAGCACGAGGGCAGTACTTC
TRBJ2-7,NA,13,TRBV20-1,TRBD1,CSAPGGRSYEQYF,TGCAGTGCTCCAGGGGGTAGGAGCTACGAGCAGTACTTC
TRBJ2-1,NA,12,TRBV12-3/TRBV12-4,NA,CASSVQNNEQFF,TGTGCCAGCAGTGTCCAGAACAATGAGCAGTTCTTC
TRBJ2-3,NA,15,TRBV20-1,TRBD2,CSALGLAGSTDTQYF,TGCAGTGCTTTAGGACTAGCGGGCAGCACAGATACGCAGTATTTT
TRBJ1-6,NA,13,TRBV3-1,NA,CASSQSQNSPLHF,TGTGCCAGCAGCCAGTCCCAGAATTCACCCCTCCACTTT
TRBJ1-2,few,17,TRBV5-8,TRBD1,CASTAGDRALRNYGYTF,TGTGCCAGCACCGCCGGGGACAGGGCCCTAAGAAACTATGGCTACACCTTC
TRBJ2-1,few,12,TRBV20-1,NA,CSARYLGNEQFF,TGCAGTGCTAGATACCTAGGAAATGAGCAGTTCTTC
TRBJ1-1,NA,13,TRBV28,NA,CASSALGQLEAFF,TGTGCCAGCAGTGCTCTAGGACAGCTTGAAGCTTTCTTT
TRBJ1-2,few,12,TRBV6-1,NA,CASSPLRWGYTF,TGTGCCAGCAGTCCACTACGATGGGGCTACACCTTC
TRBJ2-4,NA,15,TRBV12-3/TRBV12-4,NA,CASRGAAIAKNIQYF,TGTGCCAGCAGAGGGGCAGCGATAGCCAAAAACATTCAGTACTTC
TRBJ1-4,NA,16,TRBV18,TRBD1,CASSPPTGTGPSKLFF,TGTGCCAGCTCACCACCGACCGGGACAGGGCCATCAAAACTGTTTTTT